A selection of T cell receptor beta chains follows, all from one sample in a study of T cells in localized non-small cell lung cancer. Assay: immunoSEQ multiplex PCR; the TCRdb copy retains only in-frame clones and omits some. The sample has about 57,000 clones, 90% to 95% seen once. The material was peripheral blood, obtained before any cancer treatment. The receptors were sampled from a man between 35 and 75 years old with stage I lung adenocarcinoma. Each CDR3 is given with its conserved first and last residue. D genes are given only for firm matches. Not all rows give a size; the values are once, few, many and, for expanded clones, a class.

- - TRBJ1-5 TRBV19 CASSIGRGRGSNQPQHF TGTGCCAGTAGTATAGGTCGGGGCCGGGGGAGCAATCAGCCCCAGCATTTT
once - TRBJ1-1 TRBV6-6 CASKGVNTEAFF TGTGCCAGCAAGGGTGTGAACACTGAAGCTTTCTTT
- - TRBJ2-4 TRBV4-3 CASSQDTFRGTVAKNIQYF TGCGCCAGCAGCCAAGATACGTTTCGGGGGACAGTAGCCAAAAACATTCAGTACTTC
- - TRBJ2-1 TRBV19 CASSPRATNNEQFF TGTGCCAGTAGTCCGAGGGCCACGAACAATGAGCAGTTCTTC
- TRBD2 TRBJ2-1 TRBV13 CASSLEASGRFNEQFF TGTGCCAGCAGCTTAGAAGCTAGCGGGAGGTTCAATGAGCAGTTCTTC
- TRBD1 TRBJ2-7 TRBV28 CASRAGTANSYEQYF TGTGCCAGCAGAGCCGGGACAGCTAACTCCTACGAGCAGTACTTC
- - TRBJ2-3 TRBV6-4 CASSELPSPDTQYF TGTGCCAGCAGTGAACTCCCATCCCCGGATACGCAGTATTTT
- - TRBJ2-5 TRBV2 CASSDEIGVETQYF TGTGCCAGCAGTGATGAAATCGGGGTAGAGACCCAGTACTTC
once - TRBJ2-3 TRBV14 CASSQAGLVLTDTQYF TGTGCCAGCAGCCAAGCCGGTCTGGTACTCACAGATACGCAGTATTTT
once - TRBJ2-1 TRBV9 CASSGRDNEQFF TGTGCCAGCAGCGGAAGGGACAATGAGCAGTTCTTC
- TRBD2 TRBJ2-1 TRBV2 CASISGRGYNEQFF TGTGCCAGCATTAGCGGGAGAGGCTACAATGAGCAGTTCTTC
- - TRBJ2-7 TRBV4-3 CASSQVHGEGEQYF TGCGCCAGCAGCCAAGTCCATGGAGAAGGCGAGCAGTACTTC
- TRBD2 TRBJ2-7 TRBV6-8 CASSYYLMNTTHIAGQPYEQYF TGTGCCAGCAGTTACTACCTAATGAACACAACACATATAGCGGGGCAGCCCTACGAGCAGTACTTC
- - TRBJ2-6 TRBV25-1 CASKDSGANVLTF TGTGCCAGCAAAGACTCTGGGGCCAACGTCCTGACTTTC
- - TRBJ1-5 TRBV30 CAWSVRGNQPQHF TGTGCCTGGAGTGTAAGGGGCAATCAGCCCCAGCATTTT
- - TRBJ1-2 TRBV7-9 CASSPTVNYGYTF TGTGCCAGCAGCCCGACGGTTAACTATGGCTACACCTTC
- - TRBJ2-2 TRBV10-2 CASSSLFSRAGELFF TGCGCCAGCAGCTCCCTCTTTTCGAGGGCCGGGGAGCTGTTTTTT
- - TRBJ2-5 TRBV5-1 CASSLGPRGLETQYF TGCGCCAGCAGCTTGGGCCCCAGGGGTTTGGAGACCCAGTACTTC
- - TRBJ2-7 TRBV27 CASSFGLTIPSDEQYF TGTGCCAGCAGTTTTGGGTTAACAATCCCTTCTGACGAGCAGTACTTC
- - TRBJ2-7 TRBV14 CASSQPWGGIYEQYF TGTGCCAGCAGCCAACCCTGGGGCGGAATCTACGAGCAGTACTTC
- TRBD1 TRBJ1-1 TRBV6-6 CASRNPDRDVVAFF TGTGCCAGCAGAAACCCGGACAGGGATGTTGTAGCTTTCTTT
- - TRBJ1-6 TRBV15 CATSRVGGGSPLHF TGTGCCACCAGCAGAGTTGGGGGGGGATCACCCCTCCACTTT
- - TRBJ2-7 TRBV2 CASGDISYEQYF TGTGCCAGCGGGGACATCTCCTACGAGCAGTACTTC
- - TRBJ2-7 TRBV10-2 CASRGGPEQYF TGCGCCAGCAGGGGGGGACCCGAGCAGTACTTC
- - TRBJ2-5 TRBV11-2 CASSASVLRAQYF TGTGCCAGCAGCGCTAGTGTCCTTCGGGCCCAGTACTTC
- - TRBJ1-1 TRBV9 CASSVGASPEAFF TGTGCCAGCAGCGTAGGGGCAAGCCCTGAAGCTTTCTTT
- - TRBJ2-3 TRBV9 CASSVEAITDTQYF TGTGCCAGCAGCGTAGAGGCTATCACAGATACGCAGTATTTT